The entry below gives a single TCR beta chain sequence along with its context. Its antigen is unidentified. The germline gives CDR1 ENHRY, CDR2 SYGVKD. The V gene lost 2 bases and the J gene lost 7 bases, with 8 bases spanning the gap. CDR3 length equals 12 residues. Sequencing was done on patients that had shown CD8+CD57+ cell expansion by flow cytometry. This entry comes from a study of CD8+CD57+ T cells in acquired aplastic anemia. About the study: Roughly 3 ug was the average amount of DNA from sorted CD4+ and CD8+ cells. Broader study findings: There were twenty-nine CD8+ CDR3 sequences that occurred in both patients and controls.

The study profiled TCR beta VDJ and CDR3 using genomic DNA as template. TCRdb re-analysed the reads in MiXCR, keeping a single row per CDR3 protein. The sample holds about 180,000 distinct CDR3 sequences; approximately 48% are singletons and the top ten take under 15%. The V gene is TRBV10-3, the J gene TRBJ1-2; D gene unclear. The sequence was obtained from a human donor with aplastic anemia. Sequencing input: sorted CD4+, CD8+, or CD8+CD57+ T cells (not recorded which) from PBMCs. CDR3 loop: CAISEATSGYTF. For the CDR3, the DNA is TGTGCCATCAGTGAGGCTACATCTGGCTACACCTTC.